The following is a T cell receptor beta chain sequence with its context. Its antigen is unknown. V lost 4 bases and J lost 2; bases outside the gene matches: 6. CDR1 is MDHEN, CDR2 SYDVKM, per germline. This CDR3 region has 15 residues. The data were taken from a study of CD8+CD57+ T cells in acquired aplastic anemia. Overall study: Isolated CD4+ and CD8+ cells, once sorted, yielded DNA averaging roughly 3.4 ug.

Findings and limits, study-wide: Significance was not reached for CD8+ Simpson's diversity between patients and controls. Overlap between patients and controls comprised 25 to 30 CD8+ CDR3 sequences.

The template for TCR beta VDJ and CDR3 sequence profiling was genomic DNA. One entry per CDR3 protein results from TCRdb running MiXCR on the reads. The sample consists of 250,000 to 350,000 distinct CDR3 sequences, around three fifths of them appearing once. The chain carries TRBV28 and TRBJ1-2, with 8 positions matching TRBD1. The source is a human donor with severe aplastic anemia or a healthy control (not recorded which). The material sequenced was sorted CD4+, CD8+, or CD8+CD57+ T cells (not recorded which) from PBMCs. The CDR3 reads CASSSGTGVNYGYTF. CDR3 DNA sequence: TGTGCCAGCAGTTCAGGGACAGGTGTAAACTATGGCTACACCTTC.